This TCR beta chain is drawn from a study of T cell changes during pregnancy in multiple sclerosis. The CDR3 extends over 18 amino acids. Germline CDR1 and CDR2: LNHDA and SQIVND (reference sequence). The V gene end was trimmed by 1 base and the J gene end by 2 bases; junction bases not matched to a gene: 8. Assay used: immunoSEQ multiplex PCR; TCRdb lists only in-frame clones, some missing. The sample contains 60,000 or so clones, nearly 95% of which appear only once. The specimen comprised peripheral blood, sampled in the first trimester of pregnancy. This chain connects TRBV19 to TRBJ2-3; 11 bases fit TRBD2. The sequence derives from a female donor with multiple sclerosis, enrolled in a pregnancy study. CDR3 protein: CASSIAALAGDLTDTQYF. CDR3 nucleotides: TGTGCCAGTAGTATAGCGGCACTAGCGGGGGACCTCACAGATACGCAGTATTTT.